Listed below are T cell receptor beta chains from one sample, sequenced in a study of radiotherapy plus CTLA-4 blockade in lung cancer. Clones were read by immunoSEQ multiplex PCR, and TCRdb kept only the in-frame ones, dropping some. The sample holds about 25,000 clones, 65% to 85% seen once. The sample in question was peripheral blood, obtained from a patient treated with radiotherapy plus ipilimumab. The origin of the receptors is a human donor with non-small cell lung cancer who had stable disease on radiotherapy plus ipilimumab. CDR3s include the opening cysteine and the closing phenylalanine or tryptophan.

v_call: TRBV5-5
j_call: TRBJ2-7
cdr3_aa: CASSLLGDAPYEQYF

v_call: TRBV5-5
j_call: TRBJ1-5
cdr3_aa: CASSSAWGGAGNQPQHF

v_call: TRBV5-1
j_call: TRBJ2-2
cdr3_aa: CASSVGDTGELFF

v_call: TRBV25-1
j_call: TRBJ2-2
cdr3_aa: CASSPAGTGTTGELFF

v_call: TRBV11-3
j_call: TRBJ2-7
cdr3_aa: CASSPGASYEQYF

v_call: TRBV27
j_call: TRBJ2-7
cdr3_aa: CASSSRTGNEQYF

v_call: TRBV21-1
j_call: TRBJ2-2
cdr3_aa: CASSKLDLSGSGTGELFF

v_call: TRBV7-9
j_call: TRBJ1-3
cdr3_aa: CASSPGRDRASGNTIYF

v_call: TRBV7-8
j_call: TRBJ1-1
cdr3_aa: CASSPWGGYMNTEAFF

v_call: TRBV9
j_call: TRBJ1-3
cdr3_aa: CASSVGQNSGNTIYF

v_call: TRBV10-3
j_call: TRBJ1-5
cdr3_aa: CAISGSPSNQPQHF

v_call: TRBV5-1
j_call: TRBJ2-1
cdr3_aa: CASSLEGVNEQFF

v_call: TRBV4-1
j_call: TRBJ1-5
cdr3_aa: CASSQGLGGRGNQPQHF

v_call: TRBV6-6
j_call: TRBJ2-7
cdr3_aa: CASSYPLTGGYEQYF

v_call: TRBV7-2
j_call: TRBJ2-1
cdr3_aa: CASSLGRTSGYNEQFF

v_call: TRBV5-1
j_call: TRBJ2-7
cdr3_aa: CASRTGGGYSYEQYF